One sample yielded the 31 T cell receptor beta chains listed below, sequenced in a study of cytomegalovirus exposure and HLA in healthy donors. The study ran its PCR with 60 Vbeta and 13 Jbeta primers. The method was immunoSEQ multiplex PCR; TCRdb's version includes in-frame clones alone and lacks a portion of them. This repertoire comprises around 100,000 clones; its ten largest clones make up about 3%. Material for sequencing was PBMCs. The receptors shown here come from a man aged 40-50 years in good health and CMV-seronegative.

This chain connects TRBV28 to TRBJ2-1, with 8 nucleotides matching TRBD1. Losses at the gene ends were 5 bases for V and 6 bases for J; bases not matched to a gene: 9. CDR1 MDHEN and CDR2 SYDVKM come from the germline V gene. The CDR3 runs to 15 residues. The CDR3 DNA sequence: TGTGCCAGCAGTCTTGGACAGGGTTCGTCCAATGAGCAGTTCTTC. Translated: CASSLGQGSSNEQFF.

The chain links TRBV19 to TRBJ1-1; D unresolved. The CDR3 extends over 14 amino acids. The germline V gene has CDR1 LNHDA and CDR2 SQIVND (reference sequence). V was shortened by 5 bases and J by 1 base, with 11 bases between the two germline ends. As DNA, the CDR3 is TGTGCCAGTAGTCCCACAGTTGGGAACACTGAAGCTTTCTTT. Amino acid sequence: CASSPTVGNTEAFF.

The V call is TRBV28, the J call TRBJ2-6; 9 positions agree with TRBD1. J gave up 4 bases and V 5 bases, and 9 bases lay outside the gene matches. CDR3 length equals 17 residues. Germline loops: CDR1 MDHEN, CDR2 SYDVKM. The chain's CDR3 is CASSEGTGLSGANVLTF. Written as DNA, the CDR3 is TGTGCCAGCAGTGAGGGGACAGGGCTTTCCGGGGCCAACGTCCTGACTTTC.

The chain has TRBV27 and TRBJ2-1; TRBD1 might be the D (6 bases). The CDR3 has 15 amino acids. Deletions cut 1 base from V and 3 bases from J, with 10 bases between. CDR1 is MNHEY and CDR2 is SMNVEV in the germline V gene (reference sequence). This CDR3 is CASSLYRGSYNEQFF. The CDR3, as DNA: TGTGCCAGCAGTTTATATAGGGGGAGCTACAATGAGCAGTTCTTC.

The chain recombines TRBV7-8 with TRBJ2-6; D possibly corresponds to TRBD1 (6 bases). CDR3 length equals 19 residues. Per the germline V gene, CDR1 is SGHVS and CDR2 is FQNEAQ. The germline V and J ends were trimmed by 2 bases and 2 bases, with 19 bases remaining between them. The CDR3, as DNA: TGTGCCAGCAGCTTATGGAGTCAGGGGTACCGTCCTGGGGCCAACGTCCTGACTTTC. This gives the protein CASSLWSQGYRPGANVLTF.

The chain couples TRBV13 to TRBJ1-1; no clear D gene. The CDR3 is 12 amino acids. CDR1 and CDR2 from the germline V gene are PRHDT and FYEKMQ (reference sequence). V was clipped by 5 bases and J by 5 bases, with 9 bases between them. The CDR3 DNA reads as TGTGCCAGCAGCCTGCCCGGGACTGAAGCTTTCTTT. It specifies CASSLPGTEAFF.

The chain employs TRBV27 and TRBJ2-6; D unresolved. The CDR3 contains 15 residues. Germline CDR1 and CDR2: MNHEY and SMNVEV (reference sequence). Trimming stripped 4 bases from V and 1 base from J, with 8 bases between. CDR3 residues: CASSSHSSGANVLTF. Here the CDR3 DNA reads TGTGCCAGCAGTTCTCACAGTTCTGGGGCCAACGTCCTGACTTTC. Complete variable domain (other parts from reference TRBV27 and TRBJ2-6): EAQVTQNPRYLITVTGKKLTVTCSQNMNHEYMSWYRQDPGLGLRQIYYSMNVEVTDKGDVPEGYKVSRKEKRNFPLILESPSPNQTSLYFCASSSHSSGANVLTFGAGSRLTVL.

This chain joins TRBV5-4 and TRBJ2-1, with TRBD2 matching over 9 bases. The CDR3 is 18 amino acids. The trim removed 0 bases at V and 7 bases at J, leaving 14 bases unmatched. Germline lookup yields CDR1 SGHNT and CDR2 YYREEE (reference sequence). The CDR3 reads CASSLEGSPAGGINEQFF. In nucleotides, the CDR3 is TGTGCCAGCAGCTTGGAGGGTAGTCCAGCGGGAGGTATAAATGAGCAGTTCTTC.

The V gene is TRBV2, the J gene TRBJ1-4; D perhaps matches TRBD1 (5 bases). The CDR3 has 14 residues. V lost 6 bases and J lost 0, with 8 bases in between. The germline V gene has CDR1 SNHLY and CDR2 FYNNEI. The CDR3 DNA follows: TGTGCCAGCAGCCGACAGACAACTAATGAAAAACTGTTTTTT. This gives the protein CASSRQTTNEKLFF.

This rearrangement joins TRBV30 to TRBJ1-1; D is uncertain. CDR1 and CDR2 (germline): GTSNPN, SVGIG (reference sequence). This CDR3 is built from 13 residues. V lost 3 bases and J 1 base, leaving 9 bases between the germline ends. The CDR3: CAWRGGKNTEAFF. CDR3 nucleotide sequence: TGTGCCTGGAGAGGCGGAAAGAACACTGAAGCTTTCTTT.

The J gene is TRBJ2-1, the V gene TRBV7-7; 11 nucleotides match TRBD2. This CDR3 spans 18 amino acids. Germline assignment: CDR1 SSHAT and CDR2 FNYEAQ (reference sequence). V lost 2 bases and J lost 7; bases outside the gene matches: 13. The CDR3: CASSLRATGVAGGNEQFF. The CDR3 DNA reads as TGTGCCAGCAGCTTAAGGGCCACAGGGGTAGCGGGGGGGAATGAGCAGTTCTTC.

The rearrangement links TRBV7-9 to TRBJ2-7, with 12 bases that match TRBD1. Germline trimming cut 3 bases from V and 7 bases from J; bases unmatched to any gene: 7. Germline values: CDR1 SEHNR, CDR2 FQNEAQ (reference sequence). The CDR3 covers 15 residues. CDR3 loop: CASSFPGQGAWEQYF. CDR3 coding DNA: TGTGCCAGCAGCTTCCCGGGACAGGGGGCTTGGGAGCAGTACTTC.

The V call is TRBV27, the J call TRBJ2-1, with 9 bases matching TRBD2. V shed 2 bases and J 4 bases; nucleotides not matched to a gene: 6. This CDR3 is 16 amino acids long. Germline V gene lookup returns CDR1 MNHEY and CDR2 SMNVEV (reference sequence). The CDR3 spells CASSLRQAGGYNEQFF. For the CDR3, the DNA is TGTGCCAGCAGTTTAAGGCAAGCGGGAGGATACAATGAGCAGTTCTTC.

The chain links TRBV9 to TRBJ2-7; 10 bases align to TRBD2. With V trimmed by 4 bases and J by 2 bases, 21 bases remained unmatched. The CDR3 totals 20 residues. Germline CDR1 SGDLS, CDR2 YYNGEE. CDR3 region: CASSPRISKAGGPVPYEQYF. The CDR3 coding sequence is TGTGCCAGCAGCCCGCGAATCTCGAAAGCGGGAGGGCCTGTTCCCTACGAGCAGTACTTC.

For this clone: A read error may produce the germline difference seen at one junction end. V usage is TRBV29-1 and J usage is TRBJ2-5; 8 nucleotides line up with TRBD1. The CDR3 runs to 14 residues. Germline CDR1 and CDR2: SQVTM and ANQGSEA. CDR3 in amino acids: CSVVSIGTGYEQHF. The CDR3 DNA sequence: TGCAGCGTTGTATCTATAGGGACAGGCTACGAGCAGCACTTC.

V is TRBV18 and J is TRBJ2-2; a weak D match, TRBD2 (6 bases). The CDR3 runs to 17 residues. Germline CDR1 KGHSH, CDR2 LQKENI. V lost 2 bases and J 0 bases, leaving 13 bases between the germline ends. This CDR3 is CASSPGNSGPNTGELFF. In DNA form, the CDR3 reads TGTGCCAGCTCACCAGGGAATAGCGGTCCGAACACCGGGGAGCTGTTTTTT.

The CDR3: CASSLFPARNTEAFF. In DNA, the CDR3 is TGTGCCAGCAGTTTATTCCCAGCGAGGAACACTGAAGCTTTCTTT. The chain has TRBV28 and TRBJ1-1; D not certain. V lost 1 base to trimming and J lost 1 base, with 10 bases between them. Germline V gene sequence: CDR1 MDHEN, CDR2 SYDVKM. The CDR3 extends over 15 amino acids.

The CDR3 DNA reads TGTGCCTGGACCCGACTGGGACTAGCGGGAGCCTACGAGCAGTACTTC. Translation gives CAWTRLGLAGAYEQYF. This rearrangement joins TRBV30 to TRBJ2-7, with TRBD2 matching 14 bases. CDR1 is GTSNPN, CDR2 SVGIG, per germline (reference sequence). V dropped 4 bases and J dropped 2; count of bases not matched to a gene: 7. The CDR3 length is 16 residues.

This rearrangement joins TRBV27 to TRBJ1-4; 7 bases line up with TRBD1. This CDR3 has 16 residues. Germline assignment: CDR1 MNHEY and CDR2 SMNVEV (reference sequence). V trimming: 6 bases; J trimming: 3 bases; junction bases outside the gene matches: 10. This CDR3 is CASSERQGKANEKLFF. CDR3 nucleotide sequence: TGTGCCAGCAGCGAGCGACAGGGTAAAGCTAATGAAAAACTGTTTTTT.

The chain employs TRBV5-5 and TRBJ2-6; D is undetermined. This CDR3 has 15 residues. Trimming stripped 1 base from V and 0 bases from J, with 5 bases between. Germline V lookup: CDR1 SGHKS, CDR2 YYEKEE (reference sequence). CDR3 region: CASSLSGSGANVLTF. CDR3 coding DNA: TGTGCCAGCAGCTTGTCGGGCTCTGGGGCCAACGTCCTGACTTTC.

This chain uses TRBV29-1 with TRBJ2-5; D gene uncertain. Matching the DNA end better, TRBJ2-7 makes the J call doubtful. The germline V gene encodes CDR1 SQVTM and CDR2 ANQGSEA. There are 14 residues in the CDR3. The chain's CDR3 is CSVEEPTSSYEQYF. The CDR3 DNA follows: TGCAGCGTTGAAGAACCTACGAGCTCCTACGAGCAGTACTTC.

J is TRBJ1-1 and V is TRBV19, with D tentatively TRBD1 (6 bases). Trimming took 5 bases from V and 4 from J, leaving 14 bases between them. This CDR3 contains 14 residues. CDR1 is LNHDA, CDR2 SQIVND, per germline (reference sequence). The CDR3 bases are TGTGCCAGTAGTCCCAAAGGGGGTCTCACTGAAGCTTTCTTT. This gives the protein CASSPKGGLTEAFF.

This sequence joins TRBV7-7 and TRBJ1-3, with 11 bases identical to TRBD1. This CDR3 is built from 17 residues. Germline CDR1 is SSHAT and CDR2 is FNYEAQ (reference sequence). V trimming: 5 bases; J trimming: 2 bases; junction bases outside the gene matches: 8. The CDR3 sequence: CASSRDRGYVPGNTIYF. CDR3 in DNA: TGTGCCAGCAGCCGGGACAGGGGGTATGTCCCTGGAAACACCATATATTTT.

J is TRBJ1-6 and V is TRBV5-6; TRBD1 is a possible D gene (5 bases). Germline CDR1 is SGHDT and CDR2 is YYEEEE. The CDR3 has 14 residues. V was shortened by 7 bases and J by 7 bases, with 15 bases between the two germline ends. In nucleotides, the CDR3 is TGTGCCAGCGGTGCCGAGGGACTAAATTCACCCCTCCACTTT. It yields the protein CASGAEGLNSPLHF.

V and J are TRBV5-1 and TRBJ2-5; 8 bases align to TRBD1. This CDR3 contains 15 residues. Germline CDR1 SGHRS, CDR2 YFSETQ. J gave up 4 bases and V 1 base, and 6 bases lay outside the gene matches. CDR3 bases: TGCGCCAGCAGCTTGAATGGACAGGGCCCAGAGACCCAGTACTTC. Its protein is CASSLNGQGPETQYF. Using reference TRBV5-1 and TRBJ2-5 for the parts outside the CDR3, the full variable domain is KAGVTQTPRYLIKTRGQQVTLSCSPISGHRSVSWYQQTPGQGLQFLFEYFSETQRNKGNFPGRFSGRQFSNSRSEMNVSTLELGDSALYLCASSLNGQGPETQYFGPGTRLLVL.

The J gene is TRBJ2-1, the V gene TRBV19, with 8 bases that match TRBD2. CDR1 is LNHDA and CDR2 is SQIVND in the germline V gene (reference sequence). J lost 5 bases, V lost 4 bases, and 10 bases had no gene match. This CDR3 has 16 residues. This CDR3 is CASSRPWGGRNNEQFF. The DNA of the CDR3 is TGTGCCAGTAGTAGACCCTGGGGCGGGAGGAACAATGAGCAGTTCTTC. Drawing the rest from reference TRBV19 and TRBJ2-1, the complete variable domain is DGGITQSPKYLFRKEGQNVTLSCEQNLNHDAMYWYRQDPGQGLRLIYYSQIVNDFQKGDIAEGYSVSREKKESFPLTVTSAQKNPTAFYLCASSRPWGGRNNEQFFGPGTRLTVL.

CDR3 nucleotides: TGCGCCAGCAGCCAGAATATAAATACAGGGGGGCGAGAGACCCAGTACTTC. Translated: CASSQNINTGGRETQYF. V is TRBV4-1 and J is TRBJ2-5, with TRBD1 identical over 8 bases. Trimming took 3 bases from V and 4 from J; bases not matched to a gene: 13. Germline V CDR1 and CDR2: MGHRA, YSYEKL. The CDR3 has 17 amino acids.

This chain uses TRBV6-4 with TRBJ1-1; unclear D gene. The CDR3 sequence is 14 residues long. Germline V gives CDR1 MRHNA, CDR2 SNTAGT. V lost 0 bases and J 4 bases, leaving 9 bases between the germline ends. In nucleotides, the CDR3 is TGTGCCAGCAGTGACTCGGCTGAGGGCACTGAAGCTTTCTTT. The encoded protein is CASSDSAEGTEAFF.

The J gene is TRBJ2-3, the V gene TRBV19, with 8 bases fitting TRBD1. The CDR3 has 13 amino acids. The germline CDR1 and CDR2 sequences are LNHDA and SQIVND (reference sequence). The ends lost 10 bases at V and 2 bases at J; junction bases unmatched: 5. CDR3 residues: CATRQGLTDTQYF. DNA for the CDR3: TGTGCCACCAGACAGGGGCTCACAGATACGCAGTATTTT.

The chain links TRBV4-3 to TRBJ2-7, with 7 bases lining up with TRBD1. Germline CDR1 LGHNA, CDR2 YSLEER. The CDR3 consists of 15 residues. Unmatched junction bases numbered 5, after V lost 3 bases and J lost 0 bases. The CDR3 region is CASSQDRSSSYEQYF. In DNA, the CDR3 is TGCGCCAGCAGCCAGGACAGGTCTTCCTCCTACGAGCAGTACTTC.

The CDR3 spells CASSVGQGARDTQYF. CDR3 nucleotides: TGTGCCAGCAGCGTAGGGCAGGGGGCTCGGGATACGCAGTATTTT. V usage is TRBV9 and J usage is TRBJ2-3; 8 positions agree with TRBD1. The CDR3 runs 15 residues. V lost 0 bases and J lost 6; bases outside the gene matches: 6. The germline gives CDR1 SGDLS, CDR2 YYNGEE.